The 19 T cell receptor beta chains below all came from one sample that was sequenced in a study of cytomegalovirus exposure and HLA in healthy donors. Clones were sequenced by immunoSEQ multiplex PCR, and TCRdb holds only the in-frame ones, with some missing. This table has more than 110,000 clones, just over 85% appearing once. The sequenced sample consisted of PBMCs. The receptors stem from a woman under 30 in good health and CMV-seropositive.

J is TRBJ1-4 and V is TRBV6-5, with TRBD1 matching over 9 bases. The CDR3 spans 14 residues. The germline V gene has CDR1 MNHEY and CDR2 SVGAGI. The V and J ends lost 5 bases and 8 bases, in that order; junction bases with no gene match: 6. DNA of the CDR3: TGTGCCAGCAGTAACAGGGGGCTTGGGGAAAAACTGTTTTTT. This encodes CASSNRGLGEKLFF.

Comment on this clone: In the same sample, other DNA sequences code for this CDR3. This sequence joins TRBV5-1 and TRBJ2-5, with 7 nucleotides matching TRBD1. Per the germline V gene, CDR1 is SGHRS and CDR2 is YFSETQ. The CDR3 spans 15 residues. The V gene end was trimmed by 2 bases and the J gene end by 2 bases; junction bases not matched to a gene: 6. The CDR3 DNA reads TGCGCCAGCAGCTTAGACGGACAGGCACAAGAGACCCAGTACTTC. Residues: CASSLDGQAQETQYF. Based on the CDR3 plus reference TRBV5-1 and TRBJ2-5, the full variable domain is KAGVTQTPRYLIKTRGQQVTLSCSPISGHRSVSWYQQTPGQGLQFLFEYFSETQRNKGNFPGRFSGRQFSNSRSEMNVSTLELGDSALYLCASSLDGQAQETQYFGPGTRLLVL.

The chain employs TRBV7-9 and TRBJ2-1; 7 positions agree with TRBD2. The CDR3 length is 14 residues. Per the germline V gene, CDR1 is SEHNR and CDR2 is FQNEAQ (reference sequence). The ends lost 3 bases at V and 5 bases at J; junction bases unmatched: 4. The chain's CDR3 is CASSFTGRNNEQFF. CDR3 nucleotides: TGTGCCAGCAGCTTTACCGGGAGGAACAATGAGCAGTTCTTC.

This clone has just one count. CDR3 nucleotide sequence: TGTGCCAGCACCAAAACCGGGACAAGGCCCGAAGAGACCCAGTACTTC. This gives the protein CASTKTGTRPEETQYF. The chain has TRBV7-9 and TRBJ2-5; D is perhaps TRBD1 (6 bases). The CDR3 loop spans 16 amino acids. CDR1 is SEHNR, CDR2 FQNEAQ, per germline (reference sequence). V shed 7 bases and J shed 3 bases, with 21 bases lying between them.

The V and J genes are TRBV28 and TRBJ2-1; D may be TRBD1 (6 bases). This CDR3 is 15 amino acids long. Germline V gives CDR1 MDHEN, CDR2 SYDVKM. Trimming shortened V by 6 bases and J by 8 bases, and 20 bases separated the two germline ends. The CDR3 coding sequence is TGTGCCAGCAGCGGAGGACAGACCAAACGCGATGAGCAGTTCTTC. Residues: CASSGGQTKRDEQFF.

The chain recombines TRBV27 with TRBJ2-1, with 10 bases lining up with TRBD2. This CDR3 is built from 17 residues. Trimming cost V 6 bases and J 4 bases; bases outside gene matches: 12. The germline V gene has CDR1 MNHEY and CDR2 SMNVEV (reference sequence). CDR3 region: CASSYPLAGAFYNEQFF. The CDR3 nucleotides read TGTGCCAGCAGCTACCCCCTAGCGGGGGCTTTTTACAATGAGCAGTTCTTC.

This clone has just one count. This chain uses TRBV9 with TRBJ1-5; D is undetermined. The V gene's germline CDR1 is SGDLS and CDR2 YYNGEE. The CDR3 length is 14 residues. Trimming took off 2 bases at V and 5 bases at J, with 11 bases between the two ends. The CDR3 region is CASSVGQDDQPQHF. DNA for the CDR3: TGTGCCAGCAGCGTGGGCCAGGATGATCAGCCCCAGCATTTT.

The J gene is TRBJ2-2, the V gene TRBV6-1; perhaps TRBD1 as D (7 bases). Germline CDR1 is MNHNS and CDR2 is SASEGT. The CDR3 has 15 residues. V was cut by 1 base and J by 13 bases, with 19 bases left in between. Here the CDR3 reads CASSEDWGHRGGLFF. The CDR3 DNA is TGTGCCAGCAGTGAAGATTGGGGCCACAGGGGAGGGCTGTTTTTT.

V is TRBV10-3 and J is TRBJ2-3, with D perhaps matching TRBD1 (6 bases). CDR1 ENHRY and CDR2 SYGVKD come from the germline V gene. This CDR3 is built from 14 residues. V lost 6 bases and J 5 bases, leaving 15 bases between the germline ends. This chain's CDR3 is CAIRGLVGGDTQYF. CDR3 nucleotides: TGTGCCATCAGGGGTTTAGTAGGGGGAGATACGCAGTATTTT.

The CDR3, as DNA: TGCGCCAGCAGTCTAAACAGGGGGCTATCAAACCCGAACACTGAAGCTTTCTTT. Translating it yields CASSLNRGLSNPNTEAFF. This rearrangement joins TRBV10-2 to TRBJ1-1; 9 bases are shared with TRBD1. The CDR3 is 18 amino acids. J was trimmed by 1 base and V by 5 bases; bases with no gene match: 14. CDR1 and CDR2 (germline): WSHSY, SAAADI.

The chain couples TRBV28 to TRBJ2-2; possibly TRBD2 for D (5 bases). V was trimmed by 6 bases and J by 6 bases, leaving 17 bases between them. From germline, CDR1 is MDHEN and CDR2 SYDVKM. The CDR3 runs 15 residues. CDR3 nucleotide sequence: TGTGCCAGCAGCATAACTAGGACTCAGGCCGGGGAGCTGTTTTTT. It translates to CASSITRTQAGELFF. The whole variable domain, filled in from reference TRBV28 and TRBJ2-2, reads DVKVTQSSRYLVKRTGEKVFLECVQDMDHENMFWYRQDPGLGLRLIYFSYDVKMKEKGDIPEGYSVSREKKERFSLILESASTNQTSMYLCASSITRTQAGELFFGEGSRLTVL.

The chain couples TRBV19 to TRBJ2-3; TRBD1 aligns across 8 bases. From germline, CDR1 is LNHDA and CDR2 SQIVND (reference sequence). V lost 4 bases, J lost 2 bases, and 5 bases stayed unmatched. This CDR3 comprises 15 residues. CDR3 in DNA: TGTGCCAGTAGTAGGACAGGGACCTACACAGATACGCAGTATTTT. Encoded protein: CASSRTGTYTDTQYF.

This chain's CDR3 is CASSTTWGQQKLFF. CDR3 in DNA: TGTGCCAGCAGCACCACTTGGGGACAGCAAAAACTGTTTTTT. The chain recombines TRBV28 with TRBJ1-4; 7 bases are shared with TRBD1. V was clipped by 6 bases and J by 9 bases; unmatched bases: 10. Germline V gene data show CDR1 as MDHEN and CDR2 as SYDVKM. The CDR3 contains 14 residues.

The CDR3 region has the DNA TGCGCCAGCAGTCGGACATCACCCGGGACTAGCGGGAGTGCGTACGAGCAGTACTTC. This codes for CASSRTSPGTSGSAYEQYF. The genes are TRBV10-2 and TRBJ2-7; TRBD2 matches at 14 bases. With V trimmed by 5 bases and J by 4 bases, 16 bases remained unmatched. The germline V gene encodes CDR1 WSHSY and CDR2 SAAADI. The CDR3 extends over 19 amino acids.

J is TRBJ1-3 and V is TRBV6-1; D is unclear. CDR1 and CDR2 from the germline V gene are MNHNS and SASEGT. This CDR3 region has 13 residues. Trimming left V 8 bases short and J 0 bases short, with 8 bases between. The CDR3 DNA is TGTGCCAGCGTTGAGTACTCTGGAAACACCATATATTTT. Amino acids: CASVEYSGNTIYF.

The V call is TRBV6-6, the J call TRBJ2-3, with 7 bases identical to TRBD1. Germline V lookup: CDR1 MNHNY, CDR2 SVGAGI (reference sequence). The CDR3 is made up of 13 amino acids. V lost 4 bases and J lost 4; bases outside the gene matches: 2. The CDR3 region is CASSLTGPDTQYF. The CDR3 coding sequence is TGTGCCAGCAGTTTGACAGGGCCAGATACGCAGTATTTT.

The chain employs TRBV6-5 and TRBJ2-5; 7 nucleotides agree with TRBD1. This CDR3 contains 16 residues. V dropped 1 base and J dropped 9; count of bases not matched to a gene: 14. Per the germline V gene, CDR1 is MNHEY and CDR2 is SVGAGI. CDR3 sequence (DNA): TGTGCCAGCAGTTACTGGACAGGAACCAGCTTAGGGGCCCAGTACTTC. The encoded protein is CASSYWTGTSLGAQYF.

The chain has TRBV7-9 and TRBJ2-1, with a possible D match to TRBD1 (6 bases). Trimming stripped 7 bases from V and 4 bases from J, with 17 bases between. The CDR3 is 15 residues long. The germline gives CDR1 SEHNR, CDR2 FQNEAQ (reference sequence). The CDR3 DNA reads TGTGCCAGCAATTTTGGGACACGAGGGTACAATGAGCAGTTCTTC. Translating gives CASNFGTRGYNEQFF. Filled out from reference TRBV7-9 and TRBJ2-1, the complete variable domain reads DTGVSQNPRHKITKRGQNVTFRCDPISEHNRLYWYRQTLGQGPEFLTYFQNEAQLEKSRLLSDRFSAERPKGSFSTLEIQRTEQGDSAMYLCASNFGTRGYNEQFFGPGTRLTVL.

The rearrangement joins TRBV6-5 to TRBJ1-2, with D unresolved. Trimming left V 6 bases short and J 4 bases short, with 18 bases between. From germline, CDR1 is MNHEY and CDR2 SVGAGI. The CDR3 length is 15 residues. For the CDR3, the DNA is TGTGCCAGCAGCCGAGGTATATCCGGCGTCTATGGCTACACCTTC. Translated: CASSRGISGVYGYTF.